This paragraph reports one T cell receptor (beta chain). Its antigen is not known. The data belong to a study of T cell responses to AZD1222 COVID-19 vaccine. CDR3 length equals 14 residues. The germline gives CDR1 SGHDT, CDR2 YYEEEE. V was shortened by 0 bases and J by 4 bases, with 10 bases between the two germline ends. Clones were sequenced by immunoSEQ multiplex PCR, and TCRdb holds only the in-frame ones, with some missing. In the table there are about 130,000 clones, about 93% of which are singletons. The study's findings and limits: Spike-specific TCRs gained breadth and depth after people received two AZD1222 doses. Clonal diversity was possibly underestimated, and white British individuals and females predominated among donors. Nearly half of unique spike-specific TCRs reportedly avoided B.1.351 and B.1.1.7 mutated regions.

The sequencing here drew on peripheral blood, taken on day 0 of AZD1222 vaccination. The genes are TRBV5-6 and TRBJ2-5; D is uncertain. The receptor was derived from an adult in good health. The CDR3 here is CASSLATARETQYF. As DNA, the CDR3 is TGTGCCAGCAGCTTGGCGACCGCTCGAGAGACCCAGTACTTC. Filled out from reference TRBV5-6 and TRBJ2-5, the complete variable domain reads DAGVTQSPTHLIKTRGQQVTLRCSPKSGHDTVSWYQQALGQGPQFIFQYYEEEERQRGNFPDRFSGHQFPNYSSELNVNALLLGDSALYLCASSLATARETQYFGPGTRLLVL.